The 31 T cell receptor beta chains below were found in one sample sequenced in a study of radiotherapy plus CTLA-4 blockade in lung cancer. Only in-frame clones appear in the TCRdb table, and some are missing; sequencing was by immunoSEQ multiplex PCR. The table has roughly 62,000 clones, 60% to 80% seen once. This specimen was peripheral blood, taken from a patient treated with radiotherapy plus ipilimumab. These receptors all come from a human donor with non-small cell lung cancer who had a complete response to radiotherapy plus ipilimumab.

DNA for the CDR3: TGTGCCAGCAGGATTGTGGGACAGACAAATTCACCCCTCCACTTT. Translating it yields CASRIVGQTNSPLHF. This chain links TRBV6-5 with TRBJ1-6; 7 nucleotides line up with TRBD1. Germline trimming cut 6 bases from V and 7 bases from J; bases unmatched to any gene: 9. The CDR3 consists of 15 residues. Germline V gives CDR1 MNHEY, CDR2 SVGAGI.

The gene calls are TRBV14 and TRBJ1-1; TRBD1 matches at 11 bases. The length of the CDR3 is 13 residues. Germline CDR1 reads SGHDN; CDR2 reads FVKESK. V lost 5 bases to trimming and J lost 10 bases; unmatched junction nucleotides: 6. The CDR3 reads CASSVGQGVGAFF. The CDR3, as DNA: TGTGCCAGCAGCGTGGGACAGGGGGTCGGAGCTTTCTTT.

This clone was counted only a few times. The V gene is TRBV5-1, the J gene TRBJ2-2; the D is unclear. The V end was cut by 0 bases, the J end by 3 bases, with 9 bases between. The CDR3 has 15 amino acids. Per the germline V gene, CDR1 is SGHRS and CDR2 is YFSETQ. CDR3 nucleotides: TGCGCCAGCAGCTTGGTTGGCAGTTACACCGGGGAGCTGTTTTTT. Amino acid sequence: CASSLVGSYTGELFF.

This clone was found once. The chain links TRBV6-5 to TRBJ1-1; D remains unclear. Per the germline V gene, CDR1 is MNHEY and CDR2 is SVGAGI. Between the trimmed V and J ends, which lost 0 bases and 0 bases, there was a span of 8 bases. This CDR3 is built from 15 residues. CDR3 coding DNA: TGTGCCAGCAGTTACTCAACCGGGATGAACACTGAAGCTTTCTTT. Encoded protein: CASSYSTGMNTEAFF.

V usage is TRBV2 and J usage is TRBJ1-5; possible D gene TRBD1, 6 bases. CDR1 is SNHLY, CDR2 FYNNEI, per germline. The CDR3 is 14 amino acids. V was trimmed by 7 bases and J by 1 base, leaving 11 bases between them. The CDR3 DNA sequence: TGTGCCAGCAATTCGGACAGCAGCAATCAGCCCCAGCATTTT. Protein sequence: CASNSDSSNQPQHF. The full variable domain, its missing parts supplied by reference TRBV2 and TRBJ1-5, is EPEVTQTPSHQVTQMGQEVILRCVPISNHLYFYWYRQILGQKVEFLVSFYNNEISEKSEIFDDQFSVERPDGSNFTLKIRSTKLEDSAMYFCASNSDSSNQPQHFGDGTRLSIL.

The chain is built from TRBV5-1 and TRBJ2-7; weak D call: TRBD1 (6 bases). The CDR3 extends over 13 amino acids. Germline CDR1 SGHRS, CDR2 YFSETQ. Trimming pared 2 bases from V and 4 bases from J, leaving 10 bases between. Here the CDR3 DNA reads TGCGCCAGCAGCTTCAGGGGACAATACGAGCAGTACTTC. It yields the protein CASSFRGQYEQYF. Full variable domain (outside the CDR3, taken from reference TRBV5-1 and TRBJ2-7): KAGVTQTPRYLIKTRGQQVTLSCSPISGHRSVSWYQQTPGQGLQFLFEYFSETQRNKGNFPGRFSGRQFSNSRSEMNVSTLELGDSALYLCASSFRGQYEQYFGPGTRLTVT.

The chain uses TRBV7-9 and TRBJ2-3; 8 bases are shared with TRBD2. The V gene end was trimmed by 3 bases and the J gene end by 6 bases; junction bases not matched to a gene: 11. The CDR3 spans 16 residues. The germline CDR1 and CDR2 sequences are SEHNR and FQNEAQ (reference sequence). The CDR3 DNA is TGTGCCAGCAGCTTGCAGACTAGCGACCCCCGGGATACGCAGTATTTT. Amino acids: CASSLQTSDPRDTQYF.

The chain combines TRBV4-3 with TRBJ2-1; 8 bases map to TRBD1. V gave up 0 bases and J gave up 7 bases; unmatched junction bases: 17. Germline assignment: CDR1 LGHNA and CDR2 YSLEER. CDR3 size: 19 residues. The DNA for the CDR3 is TGCGCCAGCAGCCAAGATTTAGGCTACCCAGGGGGCGAGGGGAATGAGCAGTTCTTC. This encodes CASSQDLGYPGGEGNEQFF.

The chain joins TRBV7-9 to TRBJ2-2; possible D gene TRBD2, 5 bases. The CDR3 length is 15 residues. Trimming removed 4 bases from V and 1 base from J, with 10 bases in between. CDR1 is SEHNR, CDR2 FQNEAQ, per germline (reference sequence). The CDR3 DNA sequence: TGTGCCAGCAGCTCCTTGGGGAGGAACACCGGGGAGCTGTTTTTT. Its protein product is CASSSLGRNTGELFF.

The V call is TRBV30, the J call TRBJ1-1; D remains ambiguous. Trimming removed 1 base at V and 1 base at J, with 7 bases between. CDR1 is GTSNPN, CDR2 SVGIG, per germline (reference sequence). The CDR3 is made up of 13 amino acids. The DNA for the CDR3 is TGTGCCTGGAGTGAGGCGGCGAACACTGAAGCTTTCTTT. Residues: CAWSEAANTEAFF.

This sequence joins TRBV2 and TRBJ2-5; 8 bases align to TRBD2. The CDR3 is made up of 13 amino acids. V lost 8 bases, J lost 4 bases, and 6 bases stayed unmatched. Germline V gives CDR1 SNHLY, CDR2 FYNNEI. CDR3 nucleotides: TGTGCCAGCGCGGGGGGCGGCCGAGAGACCCAGTACTTC. This sequence encodes CASAGGGRETQYF.

The rearrangement links TRBV6-5 to TRBJ2-5, with TRBD1 identical over 10 bases. The V and J ends lost 2 bases and 5 bases, in that order; junction bases with no gene match: 8. Germline V gene data show CDR1 as MNHEY and CDR2 as SVGAGI. The CDR3 is made up of 16 amino acids. The CDR3, as DNA: TGTGCCAGCAGTTACGTGACGGGACAGGGGAGGGAGACCCAGTACTTC. It codes for CASSYVTGQGRETQYF.

This chain links TRBV7-8 with TRBJ2-4, with a possible D match to TRBD2 (6 bases). V lost 4 bases and J 7 bases, leaving 23 bases between the germline ends. This CDR3 has 17 amino acids. CDR1 is SGHVS, CDR2 FQNEAQ, per germline. For the CDR3, the DNA is TGTGCCAGCAGCTCGGAAGACCCCCGGGAGATAGGTAACATTCAGTACTTC. Protein sequence: CASSSEDPREIGNIQYF.

By proportion, this clone is medium-sized. This sequence joins TRBV4-3 and TRBJ2-7; D is perhaps TRBD1 (6 bases). The V end lost 0 bases, the J end lost 4 bases, and 13 bases lay between the germline ends. The CDR3 covers 15 residues. Germline loops: CDR1 LGHNA, CDR2 YSLEER. CDR3 DNA sequence: TGCGCCAGCAGCCAAGAACAGGGTGGCTATTACGAGCAGTACTTC. Translated, it gives CASSQEQGGYYEQYF.

About this clone: At one end the junction does not follow the germline gene, possibly because of a read error. The chain has TRBV5-1 and TRBJ1-1; 7 nucleotides line up with TRBD1. The length of the CDR3 is 14 residues. The germline V gene encodes CDR1 SGHRS and CDR2 YFSETQ. The CDR3 loop reads CASSPWDRNTEAFF. CDR3 sequence (DNA): TGTGCCAGCAGCCCCTGGGACAGAAACACTGAAGCTTTCTTT.

This rearrangement joins TRBV5-1 to TRBJ2-2, with 7 positions matching TRBD2. The V gene end was trimmed by 2 bases and the J gene end by 4 bases; junction bases not matched to a gene: 5. The CDR3 runs 15 residues. CDR1 is SGHRS, CDR2 YFSETQ, per germline. The CDR3 nucleotides read TGCGCCAGCAGCTTAGCGGGACCACTCACCGGGGAGCTGTTTTTT. It encodes CASSLAGPLTGELFF.

The chain combines TRBV5-1 with TRBJ2-1, with 7 positions matching TRBD1. The germline V gene has CDR1 SGHRS and CDR2 YFSETQ. Trimming at V came to 0 bases and at J to 5 bases, leaving 5 bases not matched to a gene. The CDR3 consists of 15 residues. The CDR3 DNA follows: TGCGCCAGCAGCTTGGTCCGGACAGGAAACAATGAGCAGTTCTTC. Translation: CASSLVRTGNNEQFF.

This rearrangement joins TRBV4-1 to TRBJ2-5; the D gene is possibly TRBD2 (5 bases). The CDR3 runs 14 residues. The V gene lost 2 bases and the J gene lost 2 bases, with 9 bases spanning the gap. Germline lookup yields CDR1 MGHRA and CDR2 YSYEKL. The CDR3 bases are TGCGCCAGCAGCCAACGGACGGGACAAGAGACCCAGTACTTC. It yields the protein CASSQRTGQETQYF.

The chain couples TRBV5-6 to TRBJ1-6; D call uncertain. The length of the CDR3 is 15 residues. Germline-derived CDR1 and CDR2 are SGHDT and YYEEEE. Trimming removed 4 bases from V and 0 bases from J, with 8 bases in between. CDR3 amino acids: CASSPRGSYNSPLHF. As DNA, the CDR3 is TGTGCCAGCAGCCCACGAGGCTCCTATAATTCACCCCTCCACTTT.

The chain couples TRBV16 to TRBJ2-2, with D possibly matching TRBD2 (6 bases). The germline gives CDR1 KGHSY, CDR2 FQNENV. V lost 2 bases and J 8 bases, leaving 12 bases between the germline ends. The CDR3 covers 14 residues. CDR3 amino acids: CASSQRGNSGELFF. The DNA for the CDR3 is TGTGCCAGCAGCCAACGGGGGAATTCGGGGGAGCTGTTTTTT.

The V and J genes are TRBV27 and TRBJ2-6; perhaps TRBD2 as D (7 bases). The CDR3 has 18 residues. Trimming cost V 6 bases and J 1 base, with 19 bases left between them. CDR1 is MNHEY, CDR2 SMNVEV, per germline (reference sequence). The CDR3 reads CASSLAGRQGSGANVLTF. CDR3 sequence (DNA): TGTGCCAGCAGCCTGGCCGGGAGGCAGGGGTCTGGGGCCAACGTCCTGACTTTC.

J is TRBJ1-5 and V is TRBV6-5, with D maybe TRBD1 (6 bases). Germline CDR1 reads MNHEY; CDR2 reads SVGAGI. This CDR3 comprises 15 residues. Trimming took off 10 bases at V and 2 bases at J, with 18 bases between the two ends. The DNA for the CDR3 is TGTGCCACCCGTACCGCGGGGGCAGGCAATCAGCCCCAGCATTTT. Its protein product is CATRTAGAGNQPQHF.

This sequence joins TRBV5-6 and TRBJ1-5; a possible D gene is TRBD1 (5 bases). The CDR3 contains 13 residues. V lost 4 bases and J lost 6, with 11 bases in between. The V gene's germline CDR1 is SGHDT and CDR2 YYEEEE. CDR3 residues: CASSIRVGQPQHF. The DNA for the CDR3 is TGTGCCAGCAGCATCAGGGTTGGTCAGCCCCAGCATTTT.

The chain couples TRBV30 to TRBJ2-7; D is unresolved. The CDR3 spans 14 residues. Germline V gives CDR1 GTSNPN, CDR2 SVGIG (reference sequence). V shed 0 bases and J shed 2 bases, with 11 bases lying between them. CDR3 coding DNA: TGTGCCTGGAGTGTACTAACTACCCCCTACGAGCAGTACTTC. Translated: CAWSVLTTPYEQYF. Full variable domain (missing parts from reference TRBV30 and TRBJ2-7): SQTIHQWPATLVQPVGSPLSLECTVEGTSNPNLYWYRQAAGRGLQLLFYSVGIGQISSEVPQNLSASRPQDRQFILSSKKLLLSDSGFYLCAWSVLTTPYEQYFGPGTRLTVT.

V gene TRBV28 combines with J gene TRBJ2-1; 8 bases line up with TRBD2. The CDR3 loop spans 16 amino acids. V shed 6 bases and J 4 bases; nucleotides not matched to a gene: 11. Germline CDR1 MDHEN, CDR2 SYDVKM. The CDR3 sequence: CASSSLSGSSYNEQFF. Written as DNA, the CDR3 is TGTGCCAGCAGCTCTCTCAGCGGGAGCAGTTACAATGAGCAGTTCTTC. The full variable domain, completed using reference TRBV28 and TRBJ2-1, is DVKVTQSSRYLVKRTGEKVFLECVQDMDHENMFWYRQDPGLGLRLIYFSYDVKMKEKGDIPEGYSVSREKKERFSLILESASTNQTSMYLCASSSLSGSSYNEQFFGPGTRLTVL.

J is TRBJ1-5 and V is TRBV25-1; TRBD1 might be the D (5 bases). Trimming took off 4 bases at V and 6 bases at J, with 16 bases between the two ends. CDR3 length: 15 residues. CDR1 MGHDK and CDR2 SYGVNS come from the germline V gene. Here the CDR3 reads CASSASGTTGQPQHF. In DNA form, the CDR3 reads TGTGCCAGCAGTGCCTCCGGGACTACCGGTCAGCCCCAGCATTTT.

This rearrangement joins TRBV6-1 to TRBJ2-4; D is unclear. There are 14 residues in the CDR3. Germline values: CDR1 MNHNS, CDR2 SASEGT. V was clipped by 10 bases and J by 0 bases, with 13 bases between them. This chain's CDR3 is CATEKNRAKNIQYF. CDR3 sequence (DNA): TGTGCCACCGAAAAGAACAGAGCCAAAAACATTCAGTACTTC.

The chain is built from TRBV30 and TRBJ2-7; D is possibly TRBD2 (5 bases). From germline, CDR1 is GTSNPN and CDR2 SVGIG (reference sequence). This CDR3 contains 12 residues. V shed 4 bases and J shed 7 bases, with 14 bases lying between them. The CDR3 nucleotides are TGTGCCTGGACTCCGGGCGGGCGGGAGCAGTACTTC. Encoded protein: CAWTPGGREQYF. Looking up the rest from reference TRBV30 and TRBJ2-7 gives the full variable domain: SQTIHQWPATLVQPVGSPLSLECTVEGTSNPNLYWYRQAAGRGLQLLFYSVGIGQISSEVPQNLSASRPQDRQFILSSKKLLLSDSGFYLCAWTPGGREQYFGPGTRLTVT.

The chain is built from TRBV7-2 and TRBJ2-7; 9 bases fit TRBD2. Trimming at V came to 5 bases and at J to 0 bases, leaving 5 bases not matched to a gene. This CDR3 region has 15 residues. Germline V CDR1 and CDR2: SGHTA, FQGNSA. CDR3 residues: CASSASGASSYEQYF. As DNA, the CDR3 is TGTGCCAGCAGCGCTAGCGGGGCTAGCTCCTACGAGCAGTACTTC.

The J gene is TRBJ2-1, the V gene TRBV5-1; TRBD2 matches at 11 bases. The V gene end was trimmed by 4 bases and the J gene end by 8 bases; junction bases not matched to a gene: 8. The CDR3 totals 15 residues. CDR1 SGHRS and CDR2 YFSETQ come from the germline V gene. This CDR3 reads CASSVLAGAVHEQFF. The CDR3 DNA reads as TGCGCCAGCAGCGTACTAGCGGGAGCAGTGCATGAGCAGTTCTTC.

This clone showed up just a few times. The genes are TRBV6-5 and TRBJ2-3, with D possibly TRBD2 on 5 matching bases. Trimming took off 8 bases at V and 9 bases at J, with 15 bases between the two ends. There are 12 residues in the CDR3. From germline, CDR1 is MNHEY and CDR2 SVGAGI. This chain's CDR3 is CASSKGAGTQYF. The CDR3 nucleotides read TGTGCCAGCTCAAAGGGCGCGGGCACGCAGTATTTT.